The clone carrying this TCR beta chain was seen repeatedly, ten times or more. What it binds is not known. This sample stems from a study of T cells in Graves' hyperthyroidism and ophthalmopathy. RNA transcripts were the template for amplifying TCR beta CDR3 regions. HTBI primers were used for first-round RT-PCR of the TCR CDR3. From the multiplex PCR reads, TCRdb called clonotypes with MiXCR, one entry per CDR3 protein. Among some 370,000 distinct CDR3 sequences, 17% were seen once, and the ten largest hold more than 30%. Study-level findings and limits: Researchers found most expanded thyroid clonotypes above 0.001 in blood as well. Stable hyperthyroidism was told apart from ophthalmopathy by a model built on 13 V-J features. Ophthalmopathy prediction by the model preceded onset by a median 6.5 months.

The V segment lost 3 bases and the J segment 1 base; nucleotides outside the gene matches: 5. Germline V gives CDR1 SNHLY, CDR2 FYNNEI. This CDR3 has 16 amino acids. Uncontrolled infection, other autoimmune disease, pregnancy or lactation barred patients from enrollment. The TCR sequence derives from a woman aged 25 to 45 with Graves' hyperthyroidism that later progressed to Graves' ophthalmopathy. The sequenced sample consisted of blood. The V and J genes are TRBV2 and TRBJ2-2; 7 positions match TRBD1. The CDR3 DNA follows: TGTGCCAGCAGTGACACCGGGACAGTGAACACCGGGGAGCTGTTTTTT. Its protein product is CASSDTGTVNTGELFF.